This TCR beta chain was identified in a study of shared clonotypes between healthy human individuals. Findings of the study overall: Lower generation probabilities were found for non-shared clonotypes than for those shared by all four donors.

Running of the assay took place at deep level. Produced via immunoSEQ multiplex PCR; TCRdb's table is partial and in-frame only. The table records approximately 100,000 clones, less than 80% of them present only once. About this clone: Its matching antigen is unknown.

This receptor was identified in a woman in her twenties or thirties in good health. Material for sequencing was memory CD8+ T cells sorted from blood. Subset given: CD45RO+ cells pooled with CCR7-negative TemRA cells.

Here the CDR3 reads CASSGEAGVSYNEQFF. CDR3 bases: TGTGCCAGCAGCGGGGAAGCGGGAGTCTCCTACAATGAGCAGTTCTTC. The V and J genes are TRBV7-6 and TRBJ2-1, with 8 bases identical to TRBD2. With 5 bases clipped from V and 0 bases from J, the junction kept 6 bases outside the gene matches. Germline loops: CDR1 SGHVS, CDR2 FNYEAQ. CDR3 length equals 16 residues.